The rows below give T cell receptor beta chains drawn from one sample of a study of T-cell reconstitution after alpha-beta-depleted transplantation in children. Each CDR3 protein gets one entry after TCRdb re-called the PCR reads with MiXCR. The table lists a few hundred thousand distinct CDR3 sequences, 27% of them singletons, with around a third in the top ten. Specimen: PBMCs, collected before TCRalphabeta/CD19-depleted stem cell transplant. These receptors all stem from a boy younger than two with Wiskott-Aldrich syndrome, due to receive a stem cell transplant. Each CDR3 is given with its conserved first and last residue. A D gene is named only where the DNA matches it firmly. Clone size, where shown, is once, few, many, or a class for clones that have expanded.

length,V,D,size,CDR3
13,TRBV20-1,NA,NA,CSARRGADTEAFF
14,TRBV5-1,TRBD1,NA,CASSFDRENTEAFF
13,TRBV29-1,TRBD1,NA,CSVEDNRGIGYTF
15,TRBV5-1,NA,few,CASSSGQGLYYEQYF
13,TRBV10-3,NA,few,CAISESTGNTIYF
14,TRBV5-1,NA,NA,CASIEGPNTGELFF
13,TRBV11-2,TRBD2,few,CASVLAGGYEQYF
12,TRBV29-1,NA,few,CSVDGSATEQFF
14,TRBV5-1,NA,NA,CASSQGVSSYEQYF
13,TRBV29-1,NA,NA,CSVEGLVTDTQYF
18,TRBV11-2,TRBD1,few,CASSLGGTGGVAYNEQFF
17,TRBV18,TRBD2,NA,CASSPLASGMGTDTQYF
15,TRBV7-2,TRBD2,few,CASSERLAGVGTQYF
16,TRBV7-9,TRBD1,NA,CASSTRQGAVTDTQYF
17,TRBV4-1,TRBD1,few,CASSQDWSSGQAYGYTF
13,TRBV6-1,TRBD2,NA,CASDPGLADEQFF
11,TRBV6-1,NA,NA,CATREQYEQYF
17,TRBV11-2,NA,NA,CASSLDGFTSSYNEQFF
16,TRBV5-1,TRBD1,few,CASSLDRGTGANVLTF
12,TRBV3-1,NA,NA,CASSQTLEKLFF
16,TRBV5-1,NA,NA,CASSTALAYAYNQQFF
16,TRBV25-1,NA,NA,CASSLGTSLAKNIQYF
14,TRBV5-1,TRBD1,few,CASSPDRVWNIQYF
13,TRBV28,TRBD1,NA,CASKTGVNNEQFF
14,TRBV6-5,TRBD2,few,CASRAGVSYNEQFF
19,TRBV7-8,NA,NA,CASSSLVRAPLPPGETQYF
12,TRBV20-1,NA,few,CSAIPLPAEAFF
13,TRBV5-1,NA,few,CASSTSGNYGYTF
14,TRBV10-3,NA,NA,CAISESKVNTEAFF
13,TRBV12-3/TRBV12-4,NA,NA,CASSPLVDGEQFF
13,TRBV19,NA,few,CASSIAGRNEQYF
13,TRBV27,NA,NA,CASSVLARETQYF
16,TRBV20-1,TRBD2,few,CSAVIQREGSKNIQYF
14,TRBV4-2,NA,NA,CASSGGTVYNEQFF
17,TRBV12-3/TRBV12-4,NA,NA,CASEDMILGYSTDTQYF
15,TRBV2,NA,NA,CASSEAGTSQETQYF
15,TRBV5-1,NA,NA,CASSLDPGEVNEQFF